Shown below are 4 T cell receptor beta chains from a single sample sequenced in a study of T-cell memory formation after mild COVID-19. TCRdb independently ran MiXCR on the 5' RACE reads; one entry per CDR3 protein. The sample shows about 390,000 distinct CDR3 sequences, roughly 15% of them seen only once. The sample consisted of PBMCs or a T cell subset sorted from them (not recorded which). Source of these receptors: a man aged 18 to 30 who had mild COVID-19 (a few samples of this study predate the infection). Cell type and time point are not known.

The chain couples TRBV3-1 to TRBJ2-2, with D perhaps assigned TRBD1 or TRBD2 (5 bases each). The germline V gene has CDR1 LGHDT and CDR2 YNNKEL (reference sequence). The CDR3 length is 12 residues. The V end lost 4 bases, the J end lost 8 bases, and 8 bases lay between the germline ends. CDR3 residues: CASSPGRGELFF. The CDR3 nucleotides read TGTGCCAGCAGCCCGGGACGTGGGGAGCTGTTTTTT. Full variable domain (remainder filled in from reference TRBV3-1 and TRBJ2-2): DTAVSQTPKYLVTQMGNDKSIKCEQNLGHDTMYWYKQDSKKFLKIMFSYNNKELIINETVPNRFSPKSPDKAHLNLHINSLELGDSAVYFCASSPGRGELFFGEGSRLTVL.

The genes are TRBV7-2 and TRBJ1-6; D gene ambiguous. This CDR3 has 15 amino acids. The germline V and J ends were trimmed by 5 bases and 0 bases, with 8 bases remaining between them. Germline V gene sequence: CDR1 SGHTA, CDR2 FQGNSA. The CDR3 reads CASSSPGSYNSPLHF. DNA of the CDR3: TGTGCCAGCAGCAGCCCCGGCTCCTATAATTCACCCCTCCACTTT. Full variable domain (rest looked up from reference TRBV7-2 and TRBJ1-6): GAGVSQSPSNKVTEKGKDVELRCDPISGHTALYWYRQSLGQGLEFLIYFQGNSAPDKSGLPSDRFSAERTGGSVSTLTIQRTQQEDSAVYLCASSSPGSYNSPLHFGNGTRLTVT.

This clonotype showed up just a few times. The V call is TRBV11-2, the J call TRBJ1-2; D may be TRBD1 (5 bases). CDR3 size: 14 residues. Germline V gives CDR1 SGHAT, CDR2 FQNNGV. V was shortened by 0 bases and J by 4 bases, with 9 bases between the two germline ends. CDR3 protein: CASSLDPTAYGYTF. Here the CDR3 DNA reads TGTGCCAGCAGCTTAGATCCGACAGCCTATGGCTACACCTTC.

J is TRBJ2-5 and V is TRBV4-1; D possibly matches TRBD1 or TRBD2 (5 bases each). This CDR3 comprises 13 residues. CDR1 and CDR2 (germline): MGHRA, YSYEKL. Trimming removed 1 base from V and 5 bases from J, with 8 bases in between. The CDR3 nucleotides are TGCGCCAGCAGCCAAGTCGAGGGGGAGACCCAGTACTTC. Translation gives CASSQVEGETQYF.